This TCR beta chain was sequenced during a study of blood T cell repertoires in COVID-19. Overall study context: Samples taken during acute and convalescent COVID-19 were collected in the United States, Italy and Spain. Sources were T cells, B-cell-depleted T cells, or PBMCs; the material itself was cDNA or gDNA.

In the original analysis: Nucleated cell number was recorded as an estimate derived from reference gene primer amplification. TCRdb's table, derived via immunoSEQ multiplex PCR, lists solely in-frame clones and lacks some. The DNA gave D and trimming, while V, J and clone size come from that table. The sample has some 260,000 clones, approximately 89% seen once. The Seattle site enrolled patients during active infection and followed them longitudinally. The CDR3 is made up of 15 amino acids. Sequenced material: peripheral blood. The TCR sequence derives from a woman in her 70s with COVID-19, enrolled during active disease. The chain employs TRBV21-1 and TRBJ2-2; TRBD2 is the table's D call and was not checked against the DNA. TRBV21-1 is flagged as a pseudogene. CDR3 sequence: CASSTPTREPGELFF. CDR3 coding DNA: TGTGCCAGCAGCACCCCCACGAGGGAACCCGGGGAGCTGTTTTTT.